Listed below are T cell receptor beta chains from one sample, sequenced in a study of T-cell memory formation after mild COVID-19. TCRdb called the 5' RACE reads again in MiXCR, with one record for every CDR3 protein. This repertoire shows 350,000 to 450,000 distinct CDR3 sequences, approximately 15% found once; its top ten account for 22%. What was sequenced was PBMCs or a T cell subset sorted from them (not recorded which). The source of these receptors is a man between 18 and 29 years old who had mild COVID-19 (a few samples of this study predate the infection). Cell type and time point are not known. Both conserved end residues are part of each CDR3. The D gene is left open where the match is weak. Not every row has a clone size; where given, it reads once, few, many or a size class.

-,TRBD1,TRBJ2-5,TRBV7-2,CASRTGGAGSWETQYF,TGTGCCAGCAGGACAGGGGGCGCGGGCTCCTGGGAGACCCAGTACTTC
-,-,TRBJ2-7,TRBV7-6,CASSPSAVGEQYF,TGTGCCAGCAGCCCCTCCGCGGTCGGCGAGCAGTACTTC
-,-,TRBJ1-4,TRBV5-1,CASSLAEGVSEKLFF,TGCGCCAGCAGCTTGGCCGAGGGAGTCAGTGAAAAACTGTTTTTT
few,-,TRBJ2-5,TRBV6-1,CASSEWGHQETQYF,TGTGCCAGCAGTGAATGGGGACACCAAGAGACCCAGTACTTC
-,-,TRBJ2-1,TRBV7-9,CASSTRPNEQFF,TGTGCCAGCAGCACGCGACCGAATGAGCAGTTCTTC
-,-,TRBJ1-1,TRBV4-2,CASSREPPSGSNTEAFF,TGTGCCAGCAGCCGAGAGCCCCCATCGGGGAGCAACACTGAAGCTTTCTTT
-,-,TRBJ1-1,TRBV7-3,CASSPGGSHTEAFF,TGTGCCAGCAGCCCGGGCGGTAGTCACACTGAAGCTTTCTTT
-,-,TRBJ2-3,TRBV4-3,CASSLLPRAKSTDTQYF,TGCGCCAGCAGCCTGCTCCCTCGAGCGAAGAGCACAGATACGCAGTATTTT
-,-,TRBJ2-3,TRBV7-3,CASSLHPRTDTQYF,TGTGCCAGCAGCTTACACCCTCGGACAGATACGCAGTATTTT
few,TRBD1,TRBJ1-1,TRBV3-1,CASRRQGGNTEAFF,TGTGCCAGCAGGCGACAGGGGGGAAACACTGAAGCTTTCTTT